This TCR beta chain was sequenced in a study of T cell responses to AZD1222 COVID-19 vaccine. Regarding the study as a whole: Every sample of the repertoires postdated the peak T cell response. Spike-specific TCR breadth and depth rose after two AZD1222 doses. Donors, mostly white British, included more females; clonal diversity was possibly underestimated. Spike-wide coverage was observed for vaccine-associated CD4 TCRs, with dominant responses at 160-218 and 743-854.

Clones were sequenced by immunoSEQ multiplex PCR, and TCRdb holds only the in-frame ones, with some missing. Of about 35,000 clones in the sample, about 88% were seen once. The CDR3 extends over 16 amino acids. Per germline, CDR1 KGHDR and CDR2 SFDVKD. Trimming took 7 bases from V and 0 from J; bases not matched to a gene: 9. Details on this clone: Its target is not known.

J is TRBJ2-3 and V is TRBV24-1; 7 nucleotides match TRBD2. The TCR originated in an adult in good health. Specimen: peripheral blood, collected on day 0 of AZD1222 vaccination. The CDR3 loop reads CATSPPAGFSTDTQYF. The CDR3 DNA sequence: TGTGCCACCAGCCCCCCAGCGGGGTTTAGCACAGATACGCAGTATTTT.